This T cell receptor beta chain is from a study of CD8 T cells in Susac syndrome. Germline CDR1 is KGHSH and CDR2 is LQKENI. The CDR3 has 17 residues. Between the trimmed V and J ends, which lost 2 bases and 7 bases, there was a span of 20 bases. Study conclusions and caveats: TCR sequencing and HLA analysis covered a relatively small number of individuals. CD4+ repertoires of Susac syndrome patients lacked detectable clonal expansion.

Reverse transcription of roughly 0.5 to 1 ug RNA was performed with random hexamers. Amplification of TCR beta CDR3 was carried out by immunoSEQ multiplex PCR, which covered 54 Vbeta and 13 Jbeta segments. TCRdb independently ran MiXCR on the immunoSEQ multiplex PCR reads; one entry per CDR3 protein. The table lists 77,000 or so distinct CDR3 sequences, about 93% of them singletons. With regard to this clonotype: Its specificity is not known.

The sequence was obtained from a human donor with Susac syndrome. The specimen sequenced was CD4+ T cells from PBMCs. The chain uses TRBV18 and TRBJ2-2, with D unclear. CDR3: CASSPGASNRRIGELFF. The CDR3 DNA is TGTGCCAGCTCACCAGGAGCTTCCAATCGTCGGATCGGGGAGCTGTTTTTT.